This is a list of T cell receptor beta chains from one sample in a study of cytomegalovirus exposure and HLA in healthy donors. The protocol was immunoSEQ multiplex PCR, while the TCRdb copy is restricted to in-frame clones and leaves out a portion. The table includes around 75,000 clones, around four fifths detected once. Input material: PBMCs. The receptor source for this set is a man aged 30 to 45 in good health and CMV-seronegative. Each CDR3 is given with its conserved first and last residue. Each record gives: clone size, J gene, D gene, V gene, CDR3 DNA, CDR3 protein. D genes are given only for firm matches. The size of a clone is reported for some rows only, either as once, few or many, or as a class for expanded clones.

>NA|TRBJ2-1|NA|TRBV6-5
TGTGCCAGCAGTCCACGGCGGGCCAATGAGCAGTTCTTC
CASSPRRANEQFF
>NA|TRBJ2-3|NA|TRBV5-1
TGCGCCAGCAGCTTGCCTCGTGGAAACAGCCTACGCACAGATACGCAGTATTTT
CASSLPRGNSLRTDTQYF
>NA|TRBJ1-6|TRBD1|TRBV6-1
TGTGCCACAGTGTGGTGGACAGGGAATTCACCCCTCCACTTT
CATVWWTGNSPLHF
>NA|TRBJ1-5|NA|TRBV6-1
TGTGCCAGCAGTGAAGCTGGGAGGGGGGGCCTCAATCAGCCCCAGCATTTT
CASSEAGRGGLNQPQHF
>NA|TRBJ2-2|NA|TRBV4-2
TGTGCCAGCAGTCCTCTTATGGGAGACACCGGGGAGCTGTTTTTT
CASSPLMGDTGELFF
>NA|TRBJ1-2|NA|TRBV7-8
TGTGCCAGCAGCTTAATGGCAGGCCTAAACTATGGCTACACCTTC
CASSLMAGLNYGYTF
>medium-sized|TRBJ1-2|NA|TRBV4-2
TGTGCCAGCAGCCAAGATTTCGGGGAAAACTATGGCTACACCTTC
CASSQDFGENYGYTF
>many|TRBJ2-3|TRBD2|TRBV4-2
TGTGCCAGCAGCCAAGATCGGGAGGGGGCAGATACGCAGTATTTT
CASSQDREGADTQYF
>NA|TRBJ2-1|TRBD1|TRBV28
TGTGCCAGCAGTCCCCGGACAGGGAAGGTTTTCTATGAGCAGTTCTTC
CASSPRTGKVFYEQFF
>NA|TRBJ1-3|NA|TRBV9
TGTGCCAGCAGCGAGCGATTTGGAAACACCATATATTTT
CASSERFGNTIYF
>NA|TRBJ2-4|TRBD2|TRBV11-3
TGTGCCAGCAGGGACGGGGGGTCCAAAAACATTCAGTACTTC
CASRDGGSKNIQYF
>NA|TRBJ2-4|TRBD1|TRBV28
TGTGCCAGCAGTTCCCCTCCGGGACAGGGGAACATTCAGTACTTC
CASSSPPGQGNIQYF
>NA|TRBJ1-1|TRBD1|TRBV7-2
TGTGCCAGCAGCTTAAACAGGGGGGGCGCTTTCTTT
CASSLNRGGAFF
>NA|TRBJ1-6|TRBD1|TRBV7-9
TGTGCCAGCAGGCTAGACAGGGTGGGTCATTCACCCCTCCACTTT
CASRLDRVGHSPLHF
>NA|TRBJ1-2|NA|TRBV6-1
TGTGCCAGCAGGTCGGGGGGGAACTATGGCTACACCTTC
CASRSGGNYGYTF
>NA|TRBJ1-2|NA|TRBV4-1
TGCGCCAGCAGCCTTAGGGGGGGGCCTAACTATGGCTACACCTTC
CASSLRGGPNYGYTF
>NA|TRBJ1-1|NA|TRBV6-1
TGTGCCAGCAGTTCAGTTACGGGTACTGAAGCTTTCTTT
CASSSVTGTEAFF
>NA|TRBJ2-1|NA|TRBV30
TGTGCCTGGCAGCCTAGCGTGGGAGTCGGTGAGCAGTTCTTC
CAWQPSVGVGEQFF
>NA|TRBJ1-5|TRBD1|TRBV28
TGTGCCAGCAGCCCTACAGGGGGGAGCAATCAGCCCCAGCATTTT
CASSPTGGSNQPQHF
>NA|TRBJ2-3|TRBD2|TRBV9
TGTGCCAGCAGCGTAGGTTCGGCACTAGCGGAGACAGATACGCAGTATTTT
CASSVGSALAETDTQYF
>few|TRBJ1-2|NA|TRBV6-5
TGTGCCAGCAGTTCCCGGGGGGGGGTCGGCTACACCTTC
CASSSRGGVGYTF
>NA|TRBJ2-6|NA|TRBV30
TGTGCCTGGGAGACAGGCGGGGGGGCCAACGTCCTGACTTTC
CAWETGGGANVLTF
>once|TRBJ2-1|TRBD2|TRBV18
TGTGCCAGCTCACCACGGACTAGCGGGAATTGGAATGAGCAGTTCTTC
CASSPRTSGNWNEQFF
>once|TRBJ2-7|TRBD1|TRBV9
TGTGCCAGCAGCTTAACAGGGGATCTGGCCTACGAGCAGTACTTC
CASSLTGDLAYEQYF
>NA|TRBJ2-7|TRBD2|TRBV5-4
TGTGCCAGCAGCTCCCCGGGGGGTGAGCAGTACTTC
CASSSPGGEQYF
>NA|TRBJ1-2|TRBD1|TRBV11-2
TGTGCCAGCAGCTCCTGGACAGGGATTAGTGGCTACACCTTC
CASSSWTGISGYTF
>once|TRBJ2-2|TRBD1|TRBV6-4
TGTGCCAGCAGCCGGGACAGCGACACCGGGGAGCTGTTTTTT
CASSRDSDTGELFF
>NA|TRBJ1-4|TRBD1|TRBV9
TGTGCCAGCAGTGACAGGGAAGATGAAAAACTGTTTTTT
CASSDREDEKLFF
>NA|TRBJ2-3|TRBD1|TRBV7-3
TGTGCCAGCAGCTTCGGGACAGCTAGCACAGATACGCAGTATTTT
CASSFGTASTDTQYF
>NA|TRBJ1-1|TRBD1|TRBV19
TGTGCCAGTAGTATTGAAGGGGGCGCGGAGGCTTTCTTT
CASSIEGGAEAFF
>NA|TRBJ2-5|TRBD2|TRBV5-6
TGTGCCAGCAGCTTGGGACTAGCGGGAGGGGAGACCCAGTACTTC
CASSLGLAGGETQYF
>once|TRBJ1-2|NA|TRBV6-5
TGTGCCAGCAGTATAAAGACAGGCCTATTGGATGGCTACACCTTC
CASSIKTGLLDGYTF
>few|TRBJ1-2|NA|TRBV7-2
TGTGCCAGCAGCTTTTGGGGGGATGGCTACACCTTC
CASSFWGDGYTF
>NA|TRBJ2-3|NA|TRBV11-3
TGTGCCAGCAGCTTCAGACGGAAGACTAGCACAGATACGCAGTATTTT
CASSFRRKTSTDTQYF
>NA|TRBJ1-1|NA|TRBV6-1
TGTGCCAGCAGATTACAGGGTAGGAGTGCTGCTGAAGCTTTCTTT
CASRLQGRSAAEAFF
>NA|TRBJ2-2|NA|TRBV7-7
TGTGCCAGCAGCTTAGATCCAGGGGCGAACACCGGGGAGCTGTTTTTT
CASSLDPGANTGELFF
>NA|TRBJ2-5|TRBD1|TRBV19
TGTGCCAGTAGATTCAAACTCGGGACAGGGGGCGGAGAGACCCAGTACTTC
CASRFKLGTGGGETQYF
>NA|TRBJ2-1|TRBD2|TRBV19
TGTGCCAGTAGACAAACTAGCGGGGGGGCCCATGAGCAGTTCTTC
CASRQTSGGAHEQFF
>NA|TRBJ2-1|TRBD2|TRBV7-8
TGTGCCAGCAGCGTGATTAGCGGGGTAGGTGCAGAGCAGTTCTTC
CASSVISGVGAEQFF
>NA|TRBJ2-1|TRBD2|TRBV4-1
TGCGCCAGCAGCCACGGACTAGCGTTAGAATATGAGCAGTTCTTC
CASSHGLALEYEQFF